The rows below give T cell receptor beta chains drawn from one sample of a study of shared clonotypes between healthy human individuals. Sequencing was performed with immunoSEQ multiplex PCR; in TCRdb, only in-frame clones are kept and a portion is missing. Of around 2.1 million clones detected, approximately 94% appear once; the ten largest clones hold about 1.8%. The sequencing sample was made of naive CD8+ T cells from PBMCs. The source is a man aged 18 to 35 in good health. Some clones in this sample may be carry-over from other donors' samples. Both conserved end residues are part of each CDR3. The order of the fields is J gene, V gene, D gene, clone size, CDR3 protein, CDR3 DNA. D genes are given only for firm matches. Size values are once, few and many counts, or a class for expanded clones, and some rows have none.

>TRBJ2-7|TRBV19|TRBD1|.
CASKGKGAGEQYF
TGTGCCAGTAAGGGGAAGGGGGCAGGCGAGCAGTACTTC
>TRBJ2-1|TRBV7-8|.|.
CASSLVGMRALLDEQFF
TGTGCCAGCAGCTTAGTAGGTATGAGGGCCCTTCTGGATGAGCAGTTCTTC
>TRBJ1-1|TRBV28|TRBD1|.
CASSPPDRFSTGGTEAFF
TGTGCCAGCAGTCCCCCCGATCGTTTTTCTACAGGGGGCACTGAAGCTTTCTTT
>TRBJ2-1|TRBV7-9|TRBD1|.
CASSHKVTGDLPEQFF
TGTGCCAGCAGCCATAAGGTGACAGGGGATTTACCTGAGCAGTTCTTC
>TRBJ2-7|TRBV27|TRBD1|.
CASSLFGTGASEQYF
TGTGCCAGCAGTTTATTCGGGACAGGGGCTTCCGAGCAGTACTTC
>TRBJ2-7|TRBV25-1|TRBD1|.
CASSELGGEPSYEQYF
TGTGCCAGCAGTGAATTAGGGGGCGAACCTTCCTACGAGCAGTACTTC
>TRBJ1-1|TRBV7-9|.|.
CASSPQGGGDTEAFF
TGTGCCAGCAGCCCCCAGGGAGGGGGGGACACTGAAGCTTTCTTT
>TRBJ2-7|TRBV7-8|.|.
CASSLEVGAAASYEQYF
TGTGCCAGCAGCTTAGAGGTAGGGGCAGCTGCCTCCTACGAGCAGTACTTC
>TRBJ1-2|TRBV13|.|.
CASSLSLDSVLGYGYTF
TGTGCCAGCAGCTTATCTCTCGACAGCGTCTTAGGGTATGGCTACACCTTC
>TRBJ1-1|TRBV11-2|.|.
CASSLRGSAVDAEAFF
TGTGCCAGCAGCCTCCGAGGGTCTGCGGTGGATGCTGAAGCTTTCTTT
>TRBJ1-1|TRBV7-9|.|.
CASSFPKQRMNTEAFF
TGTGCCAGCAGCTTCCCAAAACAGAGAATGAACACTGAAGCTTTCTTT
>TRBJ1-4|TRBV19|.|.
CASRQTWGTNEKLFF
TGTGCCAGTAGGCAGACTTGGGGGACGAATGAAAAACTGTTTTTT
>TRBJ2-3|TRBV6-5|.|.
CASGPTDTQYF
TGTGCCAGCGGGCCTACAGATACGCAGTATTTT
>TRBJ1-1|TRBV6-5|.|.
CASRETNTEAFF
TGTGCCAGCAGAGAGACTAACACTGAAGCTTTCTTT
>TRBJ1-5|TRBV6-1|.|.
CASSRDGRDQPQHF
TGTGCCAGCAGCCGGGACGGAAGAGATCAGCCCCAGCATTTT
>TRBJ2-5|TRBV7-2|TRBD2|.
CASSHPASGGEETQYF
TGTGCCAGCAGCCACCCGGCTAGCGGGGGGGAAGAGACCCAGTACTTC
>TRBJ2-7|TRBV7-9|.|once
CASSPQGGSYEQYF
TGTGCCAGCAGCCCCCAGGGCGGCTCCTACGAGCAGTACTTC
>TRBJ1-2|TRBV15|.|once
CATSSQGPGTEDGANYGYTF
TGTGCCACCAGCAGCCAAGGGCCCGGGACCGAGGATGGAGCTAACTATGGCTACACCTTC
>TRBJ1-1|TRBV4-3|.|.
CASSQSLQEEAFF
TGCGCCAGCAGCCAGTCATTACAGGAGGAAGCTTTCTTT
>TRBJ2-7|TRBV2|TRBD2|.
CASSESLAGAEQYF
TGTGCCAGCAGTGAATCACTAGCGGGAGCCGAGCAGTACTTC
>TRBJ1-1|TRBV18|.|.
CASSWGPKNTEAFF
TGTGCCAGCTCATGGGGACCTAAGAACACTGAAGCTTTCTTT
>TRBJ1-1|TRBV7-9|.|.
CASRRGVRDGEAFF
TGTGCCAGCAGGAGGGGTGTCCGGGACGGAGAAGCTTTCTTT
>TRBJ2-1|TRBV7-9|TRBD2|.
CASSLFRTRNPYEQFF
TGTGCCAGCAGCCTATTCCGGACTAGAAATCCTTACGAGCAGTTCTTC
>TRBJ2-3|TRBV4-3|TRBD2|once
CASSQDPGGEADTQYF
TGCGCCAGCAGCCAAGACCCGGGAGGGGAGGCAGATACGCAGTATTTT
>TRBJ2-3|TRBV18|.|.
CASSPLGVSTDTQYF
TGTGCCAGCTCACCGCTTGGGGTTAGCACAGATACGCAGTATTTT
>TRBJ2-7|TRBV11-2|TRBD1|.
CASSLEGDSGYEQYF
TGTGCCAGCAGCTTAGAGGGGGACAGTGGATACGAGCAGTACTTC
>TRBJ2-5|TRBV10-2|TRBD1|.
CASSGQGKRETQYF
TGCGCCAGCAGTGGACAGGGGAAGCGAGAGACCCAGTACTTC
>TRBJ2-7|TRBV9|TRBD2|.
CASSGSTGGPEQYF
TGTGCCAGCAGCGGATCTACGGGAGGGCCCGAGCAGTACTTC
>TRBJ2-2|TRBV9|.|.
CASRRYSTGELFF
TGTGCCAGCCGTAGGTATTCCACCGGGGAGCTGTTTTTT
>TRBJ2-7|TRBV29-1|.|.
CSVGYDGITYEQYF
TGCAGCGTAGGATACGACGGGATAACCTACGAGCAGTACTTC
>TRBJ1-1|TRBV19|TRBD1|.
CASSLQGDTEAFF
TGTGCCAGTAGTCTACAGGGGGACACTGAAGCTTTCTTT
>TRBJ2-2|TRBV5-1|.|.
CASSRRDRQNTGELFF
TGCGCCAGCAGCCGCCGCGACAGGCAGAACACCGGGGAGCTGTTTTTT
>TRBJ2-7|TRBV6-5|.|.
CASRDYSYEQYF
TGTGCCAGCAGGGACTATTCCTACGAGCAGTACTTC
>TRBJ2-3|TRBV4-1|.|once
CASSQSGSGTDTQYF
TGCGCCAGCAGCCAATCGGGTAGCGGAACAGATACGCAGTATTTT
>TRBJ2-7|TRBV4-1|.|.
CASSHTPGEQYF
TGCGCCAGCAGCCACACCCCAGGGGAGCAGTACTTC
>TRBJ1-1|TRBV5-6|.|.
CASSLYQGTEAFF
TGTGCCAGCAGCTTGTACCAGGGAACTGAAGCTTTCTTT
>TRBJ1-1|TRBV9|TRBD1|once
CASSATGGADTEAFF
TGTGCCAGCAGCGCCACAGGGGGCGCCGATACTGAAGCTTTCTTT
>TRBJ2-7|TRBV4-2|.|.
CASSQGVGSYEQYF
TGTGCCAGCAGCCAAGGGGTAGGAAGCTACGAGCAGTACTTC
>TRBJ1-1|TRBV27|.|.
CASSLAGHTEAFF
TGTGCCAGCAGTTTAGCCGGGCACACTGAAGCTTTCTTT
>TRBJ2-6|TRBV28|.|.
CASSGRAIYSGANVLTF
TGTGCCAGCAGTGGCAGGGCTATATACTCTGGGGCCAACGTCCTGACTTTC
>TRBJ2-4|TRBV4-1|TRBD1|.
CASSQVLGQGTNIQYF
TGCGCCAGCAGCCAAGTCCTGGGACAGGGGACAAACATTCAGTACTTC
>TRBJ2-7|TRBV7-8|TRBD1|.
CASSRQGSYEQYF
TGTGCCAGCAGCCGACAGGGTTCCTACGAGCAGTACTTC
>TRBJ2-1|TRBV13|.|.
CASSGRGPDSYNEQFF
TGTGCCAGCAGCGGGAGGGGGCCTGACTCCTACAATGAGCAGTTCTTC
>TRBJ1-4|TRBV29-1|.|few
CSALTGPNEKLFF
TGCAGCGCCCTGACAGGCCCTAATGAAAAACTGTTTTTT
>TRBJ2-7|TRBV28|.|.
CASGPARQSYEQYF
TGTGCCAGCGGCCCGGCTAGACAATCCTACGAGCAGTACTTC
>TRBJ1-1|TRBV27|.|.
CASSPKIQGLNTEAFF
TGTGCCAGCAGTCCCAAAATCCAGGGCCTGAACACTGAAGCTTTCTTT
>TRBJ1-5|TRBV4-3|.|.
CASSQARDNYQPQHF
TGCGCCAGCAGCCAAGCACGGGACAATTATCAGCCCCAGCATTTT
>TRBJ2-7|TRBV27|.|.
CASSLTVSYEQYF
TGTGCCAGCAGTTTGACAGTTTCCTACGAGCAGTACTTC
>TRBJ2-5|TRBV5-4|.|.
CASSLSSGGQETQYF
TGTGCCAGCAGCCTGTCGAGTGGGGGCCAAGAGACCCAGTACTTC
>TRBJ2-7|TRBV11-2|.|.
CASSLRGELYEQYF
TGTGCCAGCAGCTTACGCGGAGAGCTCTACGAGCAGTACTTC
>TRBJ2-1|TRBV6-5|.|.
CAISDNNNEQFF
TGTGCCATCAGTGACAACAACAATGAGCAGTTCTTC
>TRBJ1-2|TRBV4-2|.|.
CASSQVFTKNYGYTF
TGTGCCAGCAGCCAAGTATTCACCAAAAACTATGGCTACACCTTC
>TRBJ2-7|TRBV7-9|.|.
CASSLVVGYSYEQYF
TGTGCCAGCAGCTTAGTCGTCGGTTACTCCTACGAGCAGTACTTC
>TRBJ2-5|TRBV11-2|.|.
CASSWDRETQYF
TGTGCCAGCAGCTGGGACCGGGAGACCCAGTACTTC
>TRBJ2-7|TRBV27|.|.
CASSQTTMTGFPYEQYF
TGTGCCAGCAGCCAAACGACCATGACCGGGTTCCCCTACGAGCAGTACTTC
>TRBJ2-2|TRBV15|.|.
CATSPRRNTGELFF
TGTGCCACCAGCCCCAGAAGGAACACCGGGGAGCTGTTTTTT
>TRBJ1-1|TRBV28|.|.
CASRQRSTEAFF
TGTGCCAGCAGACAGAGGAGCACTGAAGCTTTCTTT
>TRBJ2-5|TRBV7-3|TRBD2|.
CASSLGLAASQETQYF
TGTGCCAGCAGCCTAGGACTAGCGGCTTCCCAAGAGACCCAGTACTTC
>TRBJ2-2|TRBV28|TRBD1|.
CASRRDRPFSELFF
TGTGCCAGCCGGCGGGACAGGCCTTTTTCGGAGCTGTTTTTT